The next 17 T cell receptor beta chains were all read from a single sample in a study of fetal regulatory T cell absence and autoimmunity. The assay was immunoSEQ multiplex PCR, and TCRdb's table has in-frame clones only and misses some. This table holds 95,000 to 100,000 clones, 72% found once. The sequenced material came from pancreas tissue. These receptors originate from a male donor with IPEX syndrome.

V gene TRBV5-1 combines with J gene TRBJ1-6; D perhaps matches TRBD1 (6 bases). V dropped 1 base and J dropped 1 base, with 6 bases sitting between them. CDR1 is SGHRS, CDR2 YFSETQ, per germline. The CDR3 is made up of 15 amino acids. In nucleotides, the CDR3 is TGCGCCAGCAGCTTGACAGGGTCCTATAATTCACCCCTCCACTTT. It yields the protein CASSLTGSYNSPLHF.

This clone came up once. CDR3 nucleotides: TGTGCCAGCAGCCTGACAGTCTATAATTCACCCCTCCACTTT. It is translated as CASSLTVYNSPLHF. The V gene is TRBV5-4, the J gene TRBJ1-6; D possibly corresponds to TRBD1 (5 bases). The germline V gene encodes CDR1 SGHNT and CDR2 YYREEE (reference sequence). Trimming stripped 4 bases from V and 3 bases from J, with 8 bases between. This CDR3 spans 14 amino acids.

The rearrangement uses TRBV6-5 and TRBJ1-3; D is unclear. There are 12 residues in the CDR3. Germline V gene sequence: CDR1 MNHEY, CDR2 SVGAGI. Trimming took off 6 bases at V and 8 bases at J, with 11 bases between the two ends. The CDR3 coding sequence is TGTGCCAGCAGGGACTGGGGTGACACCATATATTTT. It is translated as CASRDWGDTIYF.

This chain connects TRBV15 to TRBJ2-7, with D hard to call. Germline CDR1 and CDR2: LNHNV and YYDKDF (reference sequence). The CDR3 loop spans 13 amino acids. Trimming shortened V by 3 bases and J by 1 base, and 7 bases separated the two germline ends. The CDR3 spells CATSSPLSYEQYF. The CDR3 DNA follows: TGTGCCACCAGCAGTCCACTGTCCTACGAGCAGTACTTC.

The V gene is TRBV7-9, the J gene TRBJ2-5; the D gene is possibly TRBD2 (6 bases). From germline, CDR1 is SEHNR and CDR2 FQNEAQ (reference sequence). The CDR3 totals 13 residues. With 3 bases removed from V and 5 bases from J, the gap between germline ends came to 10 bases. CDR3 sequence: CASSFGGEETQYF. In nucleotides, the CDR3 is TGTGCCAGCAGCTTCGGGGGAGAGGAGACCCAGTACTTC.

The V call is TRBV19, the J call TRBJ2-7; 8 nucleotides agree with TRBD1. Germline V CDR1 and CDR2: LNHDA, SQIVND (reference sequence). This CDR3 is 15 amino acids long. V shed 3 bases, J shed 0 bases, and the junction held 4 bases outside the gene matches. The DNA of the CDR3 is TGTGCCAGTAGTATTCAGGGGGCGGGCTCCTACGAGCAGTACTTC. It codes for CASSIQGAGSYEQYF.

This clone was recorded only once. V usage is TRBV2 and J usage is TRBJ2-3; 9 positions match TRBD2. CDR3 size: 15 residues. J gave up 4 bases and V 3 bases, and 5 bases lay outside the gene matches. Germline V lookup: CDR1 SNHLY, CDR2 FYNNEI. The CDR3 nucleotides are TGTGCCAGCAGTGAGTGGAGCGGGAGGCCAGATACGCAGTATTTT. Its translation: CASSEWSGRPDTQYF.

On this clone itself: At one boundary the junction diverges from the germline segment, which might be a read error. The gene calls are TRBV5-1 and TRBJ2-7; 11 nucleotides match TRBD2. The CDR3 sequence is 15 residues long. CDR1 and CDR2 (germline): SGHRS, YFSETQ. In DNA, the CDR3 is TGTGCCAGCAGCTGGGAACTAGCGGGAGCCTACGAGCAGTACTTC. Protein: CASSWELAGAYEQYF.

The V call is TRBV4-1, the J call TRBJ1-4, with a possible D match to TRBD1 (6 bases). Trimming removed 0 bases from V and 1 base from J, with 21 bases in between. Germline CDR1 reads MGHRA; CDR2 reads YSYEKL. CDR3 length: 20 residues. This CDR3 reads CASSQDHIWGHPETNEKLFF. The DNA for the CDR3 is TGCGCCAGCAGCCAAGATCATATCTGGGGACATCCCGAAACTAATGAAAAACTGTTTTTT.

The V and J genes are TRBV7-2 and TRBJ2-7, with D uncertain. Trimming took off 1 base at V and 12 bases at J, with 16 bases between the two ends. Germline loops: CDR1 SGHTA, CDR2 FQGNSA. This CDR3 contains 13 residues. The DNA of the CDR3 is TGTGCCAGCAGCTTAGTAGGTCTTTCTCCCCCGTACTTC. Its translation: CASSLVGLSPPYF.

This chain joins TRBV2 and TRBJ1-1; D unresolved. There are 11 residues in the CDR3. V dropped 10 bases and J dropped 5 bases, with 11 bases sitting between them. Germline V gene lookup returns CDR1 SNHLY and CDR2 FYNNEI. The DNA of the CDR3 is TGTGCCACCACCGGAAGGACTGAAGCTTTCTTT. Translating gives CATTGRTEAFF.

The rearrangement uses TRBV4-1 and TRBJ2-3; D is perhaps TRBD2 (6 bases). The CDR3 totals 16 residues. Germline loops: CDR1 MGHRA, CDR2 YSYEKL. The V end was cut by 1 base, the J end by 2 bases, with 13 bases between. CDR3 nucleotides: TGCGCCAGCAGCCAAGGGATTCGCGGGGCCACAGATACGCAGTATTTT. Encoded protein: CASSQGIRGATDTQYF.

The J gene is TRBJ2-3, the V gene TRBV4-1; 10 nucleotides line up with TRBD2. The CDR3 is 16 residues long. Germline V gene data show CDR1 as MGHRA and CDR2 as YSYEKL. With V trimmed by 3 bases and J by 4 bases, 7 bases remained unmatched. CDR3 coding DNA: TGCGCCAGCAGCCAGATAGCGGGGGGTAAGGCAGATACGCAGTATTTT. Residues: CASSQIAGGKADTQYF.

This clone was seen only a few times. V gene TRBV7-2 combines with J gene TRBJ2-7, with 10 bases matching TRBD2. The junction had 7 bases not matched to a gene; V was cut back by 5 bases and J by 3 bases. Germline values: CDR1 SGHTA, CDR2 FQGNSA. The CDR3 length is 15 residues. DNA of the CDR3: TGTGCCAGCAGCCGGGGACTAGCGAGGGACTACGAGCAGTACTTC. It specifies CASSRGLARDYEQYF.

The chain links TRBV7-2 to TRBJ2-2; 11 nucleotides agree with TRBD2. The CDR3 is 15 amino acids. Germline V lookup: CDR1 SGHTA, CDR2 FQGNSA. J was trimmed by 6 bases and V by 6 bases; bases with no gene match: 6. CDR3 amino acids: CASSSGTSGPGELFF. In nucleotides, the CDR3 is TGTGCCAGCAGTTCCGGGACTAGCGGCCCCGGGGAGCTGTTTTTT.

The chain combines TRBV6-1 with TRBJ1-5; D might be TRBD1 (5 bases). Germline lookup yields CDR1 MNHNS and CDR2 SASEGT. This CDR3 is 15 amino acids long. The V end lost 4 bases, the J end lost 3 bases, and 13 bases lay between the germline ends. CDR3: CASSGGGTHNQPQHF. DNA of the CDR3: TGTGCCAGCAGTGGTGGGGGGACCCACAATCAGCCCCAGCATTTT.

The gene calls are TRBV6-1 and TRBJ2-5; D gene unclear. This CDR3 spans 13 amino acids. Germline V gene sequence: CDR1 MNHNS, CDR2 SASEGT. Deletions cut 2 bases from V and 2 bases from J, with 6 bases between. The CDR3 bases are TGTGCCAGCAGTGAATCCAGACAAGAGACCCAGTACTTC. It encodes CASSESRQETQYF.